This TCR beta chain stems from a study of T cell responses to AZD1222 COVID-19 vaccine. Whole-study findings and limits: There were vaccine-associated CD4 TCRs across spike, dominant at 160-218 and 743-854. Close to half of all spike-specific TCRs reportedly target regions of the variants that are unmutated.

Combined were second doses at about 4 or about 12 weeks. Regarding this clone: What it binds is not known.

V was clipped by 3 bases and J by 0 bases, with 18 bases between them. CDR1 and CDR2 (germline): SGHTA, FQGTGA. This CDR3 is 17 amino acids long. Produced via immunoSEQ multiplex PCR; TCRdb's table is partial and in-frame only. The sample contains about 140,000 clones, 88% of which appear only once. Sample: peripheral blood, taken 28 days after the second AZD1222 dose. The chain joins TRBV7-3 to TRBJ2-7; D might be TRBD1 (6 bases). The sequence came from an adult who received the AZD1222 COVID-19 vaccine. The CDR3 reads CASSFIPRQDRSYEQYF. CDR3 nucleotide sequence: TGTGCCAGCAGCTTTATCCCAAGACAGGACCGCTCCTACGAGCAGTACTTC.